This record concerns one T cell receptor (beta chain) sequence. Its antigen is not identified. These data originate in a study of T-cell reconstitution after alpha-beta-depleted transplantation in children. Study observations and caveats: Certain patients had high TCRbeta diversity at day 60, and it came from recipient T cells and thymic progenitors that survived. Expanded graft clones numbering several hundred reportedly gave rise to alpha-beta T cells about two months after transplant. By one year post-transplant, T-cell counts and diversity largely arose from T cells that were newly produced.

CDR3 length equals 15 residues. V was shortened by 5 bases and J by 3 bases, with 17 bases between the two germline ends. Per germline, CDR1 SEHNR and CDR2 FQNEAQ (reference sequence). As it was prepared, the TCRbeta library received unique molecular identifiers. TCRdb ran MiXCR on the PCR reads and lists one entry per CDR3 protein. The data show about 870,000 distinct CDR3 sequences, with 16% seen just once and about 4.6% held by the top ten. The input for sequencing was PBMCs, mostly from graft donor cells, taken 360 days after TCRalphabeta/CD19-depleted stem cell transplant. The TCR comes from a male patient between 5 and 17 years old who had a stem cell transplant for acute lymphoblastic leukemia, so the T cells may come from the graft donor. This chain uses TRBV7-9 with TRBJ2-7, with D perhaps TRBD2 (5 bases). The CDR3 reads CASSPRPGRDYEQYF. DNA for the CDR3: TGTGCCAGCAGCCCCCGCCCTGGGAGAGACTACGAGCAGTACTTC.